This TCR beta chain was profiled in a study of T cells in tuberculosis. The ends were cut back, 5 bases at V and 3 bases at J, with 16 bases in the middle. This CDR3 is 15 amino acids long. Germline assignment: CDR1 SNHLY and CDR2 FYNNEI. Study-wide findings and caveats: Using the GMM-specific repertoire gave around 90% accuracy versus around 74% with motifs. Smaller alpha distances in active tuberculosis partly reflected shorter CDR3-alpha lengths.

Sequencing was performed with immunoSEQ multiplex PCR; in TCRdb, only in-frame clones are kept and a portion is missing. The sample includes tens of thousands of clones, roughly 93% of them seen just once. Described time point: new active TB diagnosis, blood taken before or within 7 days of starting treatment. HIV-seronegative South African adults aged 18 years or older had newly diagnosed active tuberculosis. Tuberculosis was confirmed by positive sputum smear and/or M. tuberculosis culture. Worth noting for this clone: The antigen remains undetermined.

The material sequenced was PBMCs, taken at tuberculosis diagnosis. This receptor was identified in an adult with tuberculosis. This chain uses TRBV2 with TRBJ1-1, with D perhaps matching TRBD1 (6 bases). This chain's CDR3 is CASSPSAGDYTEAFF. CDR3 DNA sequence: TGTGCCAGCAGTCCGTCGGCAGGGGATTACACTGAAGCTTTCTTT. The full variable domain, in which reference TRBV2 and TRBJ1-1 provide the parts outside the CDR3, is EPEVTQTPSHQVTQMGQEVILRCVPISNHLYFYWYRQILGQKVEFLVSFYNNEISEKSEIFDDQFSVERPDGSNFTLKIRSTKLEDSAMYFCASSPSAGDYTEAFFGQGTRLTVV.